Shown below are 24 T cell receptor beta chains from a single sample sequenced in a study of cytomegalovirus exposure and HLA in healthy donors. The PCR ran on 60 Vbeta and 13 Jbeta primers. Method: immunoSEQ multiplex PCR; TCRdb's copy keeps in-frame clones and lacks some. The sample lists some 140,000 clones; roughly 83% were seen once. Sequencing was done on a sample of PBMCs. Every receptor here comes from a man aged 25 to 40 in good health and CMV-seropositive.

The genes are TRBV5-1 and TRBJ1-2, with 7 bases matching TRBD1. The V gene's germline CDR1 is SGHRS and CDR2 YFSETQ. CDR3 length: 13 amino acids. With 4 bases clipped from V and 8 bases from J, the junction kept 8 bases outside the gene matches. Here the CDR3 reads CASSNDDRAGYTF. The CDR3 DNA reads TGCGCCAGCAGCAACGACGACAGGGCGGGCTACACCTTC.

In nucleotides, the CDR3 is TGCGCCAGCAGGAGAGCGGCCTCGGGGGAGCTGTTTTTT. Translation gives CASRRAASGELFF. The J gene is TRBJ2-2, the V gene TRBV5-1; perhaps TRBD2 as D (5 bases). Germline V CDR1 and CDR2: SGHRS, YFSETQ. Trimming removed 5 bases at V and 8 bases at J, with 13 bases between. The CDR3 consists of 13 residues. The full variable domain, its missing parts supplied by reference TRBV5-1 and TRBJ2-2, is KAGVTQTPRYLIKTRGQQVTLSCSPISGHRSVSWYQQTPGQGLQFLFEYFSETQRNKGNFPGRFSGRQFSNSRSEMNVSTLELGDSALYLCASRRAASGELFFGEGSRLTVL.

The CDR3 reads CAISESGQGAYEQYF. The CDR3 DNA is TGTGCCATCAGTGAATCTGGACAGGGGGCCTACGAGCAGTACTTC. The chain has TRBV10-3 and TRBJ2-5; TRBD1 agrees at 10 bases. Judging by the DNA end, TRBJ2-7 fits better; the J call may be wrong. The CDR3 is 15 residues long. Per germline, CDR1 ENHRY and CDR2 SYGVKD.

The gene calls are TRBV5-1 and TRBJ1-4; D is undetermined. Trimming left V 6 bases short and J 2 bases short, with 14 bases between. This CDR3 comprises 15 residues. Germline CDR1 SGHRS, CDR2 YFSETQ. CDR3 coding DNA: TGCGCCAGCACCTTCGGGGATAGGACTAATGAAAAACTGTTTTTT. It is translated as CASTFGDRTNEKLFF.

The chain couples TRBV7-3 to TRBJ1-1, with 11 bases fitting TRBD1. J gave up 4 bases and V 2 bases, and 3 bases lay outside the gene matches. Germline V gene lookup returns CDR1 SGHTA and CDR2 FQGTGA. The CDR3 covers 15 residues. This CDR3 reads CASSLGTGGSTEAFF. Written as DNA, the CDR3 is TGTGCCAGCAGCTTAGGGACAGGGGGGAGCACTGAAGCTTTCTTT.

CDR3 amino acids: CASSLAGPTDTQYF. Written as DNA, the CDR3 is TGTGCCAGCAGCTTAGCCGGTCCCACAGATACGCAGTATTTT. The chain links TRBV11-1 to TRBJ2-3; D gene uncertain. This CDR3 is built from 14 residues. The germline V gene has CDR1 SGHAT and CDR2 FQDESV (reference sequence). Trimming took 0 bases from V and 2 from J, leaving 6 bases between them.

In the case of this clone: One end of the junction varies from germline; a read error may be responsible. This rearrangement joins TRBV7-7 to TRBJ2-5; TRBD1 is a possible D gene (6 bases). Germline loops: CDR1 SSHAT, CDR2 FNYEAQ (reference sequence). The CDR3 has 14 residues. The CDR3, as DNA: TGTGCTAGCAGCCTCGGGACAATCATGGAGACCCAGTACTTC. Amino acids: CASSLGTIMETQYF.

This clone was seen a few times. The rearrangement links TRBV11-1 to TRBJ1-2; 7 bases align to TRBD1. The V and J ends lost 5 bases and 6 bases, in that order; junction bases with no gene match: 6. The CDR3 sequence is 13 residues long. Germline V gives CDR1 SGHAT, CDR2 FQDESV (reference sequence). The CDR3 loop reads CASSPGTVDGYTF. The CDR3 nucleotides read TGTGCCAGCAGCCCAGGGACAGTGGATGGCTACACCTTC.

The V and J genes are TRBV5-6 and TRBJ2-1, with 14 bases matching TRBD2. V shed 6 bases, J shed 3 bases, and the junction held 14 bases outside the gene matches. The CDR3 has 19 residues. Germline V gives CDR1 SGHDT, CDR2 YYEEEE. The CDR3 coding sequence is TGTGCCAGCATCGAGTGGACTAGCGGGGGGCCTGCGGGCTACAATGAGCAGTTCTTC. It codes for CASIEWTSGGPAGYNEQFF.

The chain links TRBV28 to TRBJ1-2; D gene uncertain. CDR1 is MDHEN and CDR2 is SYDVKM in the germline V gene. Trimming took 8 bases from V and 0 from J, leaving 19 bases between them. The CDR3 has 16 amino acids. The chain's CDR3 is CASGAASGGANYGYTF. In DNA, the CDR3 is TGTGCCAGCGGCGCAGCGAGCGGCGGGGCTAACTATGGCTACACCTTC.

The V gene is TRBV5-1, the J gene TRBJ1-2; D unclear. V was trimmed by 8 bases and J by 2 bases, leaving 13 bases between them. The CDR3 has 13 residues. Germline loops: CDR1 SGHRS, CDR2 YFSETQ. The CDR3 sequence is CARLSGENYGYTF. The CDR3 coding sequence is TGCGCCAGACTAAGTGGGGAGAACTATGGCTACACCTTC.

In DNA, the CDR3 is TGTGCCAGCAGCTCAAGAGGGACTAGCGGGGTTTCAAGCACGCAGTATTTT. Encoded protein: CASSSRGTSGVSSTQYF. The chain carries TRBV11-1 and TRBJ2-3, with TRBD2 identical over 13 bases. Germline trimming cut 4 bases from V and 9 bases from J; bases unmatched to any gene: 13. Germline lookup yields CDR1 SGHAT and CDR2 FQDESV (reference sequence). The CDR3 is 17 residues long.

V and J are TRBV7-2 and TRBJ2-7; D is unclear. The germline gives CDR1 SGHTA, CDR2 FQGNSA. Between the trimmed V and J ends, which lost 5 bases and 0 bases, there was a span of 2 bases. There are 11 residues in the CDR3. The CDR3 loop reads CASSLSYEQYF. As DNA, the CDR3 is TGTGCCAGCAGCCTCTCCTACGAGCAGTACTTC. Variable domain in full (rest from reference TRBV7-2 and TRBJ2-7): GAGVSQSPSNKVTEKGKDVELRCDPISGHTALYWYRQSLGQGLEFLIYFQGNSAPDKSGLPSDRFSAERTGGSVSTLTIQRTQQEDSAVYLCASSLSYEQYFGPGTRLTVT.

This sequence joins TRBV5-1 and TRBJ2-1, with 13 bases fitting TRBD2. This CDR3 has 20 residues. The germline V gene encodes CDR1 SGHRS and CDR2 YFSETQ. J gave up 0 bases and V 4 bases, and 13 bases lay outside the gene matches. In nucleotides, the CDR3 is TGCGCCAGCAGCCTACTCCCGGGACTAGCGGGATCGGTCTCCTACAATGAGCAGTTCTTC. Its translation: CASSLLPGLAGSVSYNEQFF.

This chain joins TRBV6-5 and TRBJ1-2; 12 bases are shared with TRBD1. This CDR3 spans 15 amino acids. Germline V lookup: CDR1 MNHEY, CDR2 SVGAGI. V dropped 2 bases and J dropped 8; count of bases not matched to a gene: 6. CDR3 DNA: TGTGCCAGCAGTTACGGCGGGACAGGGGGCGGAGGCTACACCTTC. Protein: CASSYGGTGGGGYTF.

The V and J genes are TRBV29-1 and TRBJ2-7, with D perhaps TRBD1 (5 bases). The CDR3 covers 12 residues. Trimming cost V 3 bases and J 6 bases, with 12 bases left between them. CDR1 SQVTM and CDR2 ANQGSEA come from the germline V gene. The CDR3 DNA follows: TGCAGCGTTGAGCCCACAGGCGCCGAGCAGTACTTC. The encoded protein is CSVEPTGAEQYF.

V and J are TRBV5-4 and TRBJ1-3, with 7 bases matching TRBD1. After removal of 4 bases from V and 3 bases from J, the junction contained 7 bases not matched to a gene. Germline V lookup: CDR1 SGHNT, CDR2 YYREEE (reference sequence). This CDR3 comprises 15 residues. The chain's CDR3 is CASSETGVDGNTIYF. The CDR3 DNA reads TGTGCCAGCAGCGAAACAGGGGTGGATGGAAACACCATATATTTT. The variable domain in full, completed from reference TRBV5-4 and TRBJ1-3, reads ETGVTQSPTHLIKTRGQQVTLRCSSQSGHNTVSWYQQALGQGPQFIFQYYREEENGRGNFPPRFSGLQFPNYSSELNVNALELDDSALYLCASSETGVDGNTIYFGEGSWLTVV.

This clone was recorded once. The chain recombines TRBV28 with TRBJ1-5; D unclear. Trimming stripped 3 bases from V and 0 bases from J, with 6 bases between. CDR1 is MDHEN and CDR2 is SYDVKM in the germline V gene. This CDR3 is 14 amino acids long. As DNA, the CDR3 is TGTGCCAGCAGTTTTGAGTATAGCAATCAGCCCCAGCATTTT. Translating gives CASSFEYSNQPQHF. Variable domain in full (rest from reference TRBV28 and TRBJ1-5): DVKVTQSSRYLVKRTGEKVFLECVQDMDHENMFWYRQDPGLGLRLIYFSYDVKMKEKGDIPEGYSVSREKKERFSLILESASTNQTSMYLCASSFEYSNQPQHFGDGTRLSIL.

This chain's CDR3 is CASSLPQGAQGYTF. CDR3 DNA: TGTGCCAGCAGTCTCCCCCAGGGGGCACAGGGCTACACCTTC. The chain uses TRBV28 and TRBJ1-2, with 8 bases that match TRBD1. Germline V lookup: CDR1 MDHEN, CDR2 SYDVKM. The CDR3 consists of 14 residues. V was pared by 5 bases and J by 8 bases, with 10 bases of the junction left unmatched.

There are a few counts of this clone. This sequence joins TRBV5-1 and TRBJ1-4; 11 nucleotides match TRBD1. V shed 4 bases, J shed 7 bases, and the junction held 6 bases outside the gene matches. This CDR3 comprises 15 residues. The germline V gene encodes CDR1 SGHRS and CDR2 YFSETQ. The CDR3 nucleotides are TGCGCCAGCAGCGCCTCCGGGACAGGGGGTGAAAAACTGTTTTTT. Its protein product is CASSASGTGGEKLFF.

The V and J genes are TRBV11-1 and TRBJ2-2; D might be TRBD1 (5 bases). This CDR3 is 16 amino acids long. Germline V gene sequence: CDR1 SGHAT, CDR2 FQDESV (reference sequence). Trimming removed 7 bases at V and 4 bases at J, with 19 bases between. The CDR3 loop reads CASTLNRGSGTGELFF. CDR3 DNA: TGTGCCAGCACCCTAAATAGGGGATCGGGCACCGGGGAGCTGTTTTTT.

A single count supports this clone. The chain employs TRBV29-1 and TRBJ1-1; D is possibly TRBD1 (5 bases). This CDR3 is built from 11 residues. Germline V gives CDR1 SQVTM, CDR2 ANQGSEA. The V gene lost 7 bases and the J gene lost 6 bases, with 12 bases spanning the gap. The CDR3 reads CSGTGKSEAFF. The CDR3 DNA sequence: TGCAGCGGAACAGGTAAATCTGAAGCTTTCTTT.

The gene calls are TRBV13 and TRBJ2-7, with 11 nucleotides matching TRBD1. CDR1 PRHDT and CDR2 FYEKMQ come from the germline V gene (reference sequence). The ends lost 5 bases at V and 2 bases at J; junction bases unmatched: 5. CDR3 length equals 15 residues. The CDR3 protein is CASSVKGQGAYEQYF. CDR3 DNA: TGTGCCAGCAGCGTAAAGGGACAGGGGGCCTACGAGCAGTACTTC.

The CDR3 DNA follows: TGTGCCAGCAGCTTTTCGGGAGGGCTAGAGACCCAGTACTTC. It yields the protein CASSFSGGLETQYF. V usage is TRBV11-2 and J usage is TRBJ2-5; 8 bases align to TRBD2. Unmatched junction bases numbered 4, after V lost 3 bases and J lost 4 bases. This CDR3 comprises 14 residues. Germline V lookup: CDR1 SGHAT, CDR2 FQNNGV.